Listed below are T cell receptor beta chains from one sample, sequenced in a study of T cell responses to AZD1222 COVID-19 vaccine. Data came from immunoSEQ multiplex PCR; TCRdb stores just in-frame clones and leaves some out. The table has about 120,000 clones, roughly 85% seen once. The material was peripheral blood, obtained on day 0 of MenACWY control vaccination. The source of these receptors is an adult in good health. Each CDR3 is given with its conserved first and last residue. Rows may omit the clone size; those that give it use once, few, many or a size class.

j_call	v_call	clone_size	cdr3_aa
TRBJ2-1	TRBV2	.	CASSEVRGESNEQFF
TRBJ2-5	TRBV4-3	.	CASSQDAGKETQYF
TRBJ2-7	TRBV6-2/TRBV6-3	.	CASSYFTLDRVTYEQYF
TRBJ1-2	TRBV10-2	.	CASSEPRSNYGYTF
TRBJ2-7	TRBV7-9	once	CASSLARTGIYEQYF
TRBJ2-7	TRBV28	once	CASRNEGQTRAYEQYF
TRBJ2-1	TRBV4-1	.	CASSQVMAAGAIWGEQFF
TRBJ1-6	TRBV27	.	CASSLSGRPLHF
TRBJ1-6	TRBV6-5	.	CASRLGQGNNSPLHF
TRBJ1-3	TRBV19	.	CASRDSTSGNTIYF
TRBJ1-1	TRBV2	.	CASAIRGGRVTFF
TRBJ1-1	TRBV2	.	CASRVDGNTEAFF
TRBJ2-3	TRBV18	.	CAIPGGGTDTQYF
TRBJ1-2	TRBV7-9	.	CASSLILSVYTF
TRBJ2-3	TRBV11-2	.	CASSFDRTSTDTQYF
TRBJ2-1	TRBV3-1/TRBV3-2	.	CASSLQWGMGEQFF
TRBJ2-7	TRBV24-1	hyperexpanded	CATSETGATLYEQYF
TRBJ2-1	TRBV6-5	.	CASSYIGYPYNEQFF
TRBJ1-2	TRBV28	.	CASTVPGTYGYTF
TRBJ1-1	TRBV5-1	.	CASSLSTGDNRNRAFF
TRBJ2-3	TRBV10-3	few	CAITSGSTDTQYF
TRBJ2-3	TRBV19	.	CASRGGGFLDTQYF
TRBJ1-4	TRBV7-6	.	CASSPMGTGQGGEKLFF
TRBJ1-1	TRBV29-1	.	CSVAGGFGNTEAFF
TRBJ1-2	TRBV20-1	once	CSAGGPGGYTF
TRBJ1-5	TRBV24-1	.	CATSDHRDQPQHF
TRBJ1-4	TRBV15	.	CATSAGQPTNEKLFF
TRBJ2-5	TRBV12-3/TRBV12-4	.	CASTIDRRAAQYF
TRBJ1-4	TRBV28	.	CASTEIWGVGNEKLFF
TRBJ2-3	TRBV18	.	CASSPTMDGRIDTQYF
TRBJ1-1	TRBV6-6	.	CASSYWDRAGAEAFF
TRBJ2-7	TRBV28	.	CASIDSGEEQYF
TRBJ2-5	TRBV29-1	.	CSVEDGDETQYF
TRBJ1-1	TRBV6-5	.	CASSYSVSMNTEAFF
TRBJ1-2	TRBV7-6	.	CASSLQGDGYTF
TRBJ1-1	TRBV9	.	CASSVVLNTEAFF
TRBJ1-2	TRBV10-3	.	CALGPGGGNYGYTF
TRBJ2-2	TRBV11-3	once	CASSSTGNTGELFF
TRBJ2-4	TRBV5-4	.	CASSPGQAKNIQYF
TRBJ1-6	TRBV28	.	CASSSRTGWNSPLHF